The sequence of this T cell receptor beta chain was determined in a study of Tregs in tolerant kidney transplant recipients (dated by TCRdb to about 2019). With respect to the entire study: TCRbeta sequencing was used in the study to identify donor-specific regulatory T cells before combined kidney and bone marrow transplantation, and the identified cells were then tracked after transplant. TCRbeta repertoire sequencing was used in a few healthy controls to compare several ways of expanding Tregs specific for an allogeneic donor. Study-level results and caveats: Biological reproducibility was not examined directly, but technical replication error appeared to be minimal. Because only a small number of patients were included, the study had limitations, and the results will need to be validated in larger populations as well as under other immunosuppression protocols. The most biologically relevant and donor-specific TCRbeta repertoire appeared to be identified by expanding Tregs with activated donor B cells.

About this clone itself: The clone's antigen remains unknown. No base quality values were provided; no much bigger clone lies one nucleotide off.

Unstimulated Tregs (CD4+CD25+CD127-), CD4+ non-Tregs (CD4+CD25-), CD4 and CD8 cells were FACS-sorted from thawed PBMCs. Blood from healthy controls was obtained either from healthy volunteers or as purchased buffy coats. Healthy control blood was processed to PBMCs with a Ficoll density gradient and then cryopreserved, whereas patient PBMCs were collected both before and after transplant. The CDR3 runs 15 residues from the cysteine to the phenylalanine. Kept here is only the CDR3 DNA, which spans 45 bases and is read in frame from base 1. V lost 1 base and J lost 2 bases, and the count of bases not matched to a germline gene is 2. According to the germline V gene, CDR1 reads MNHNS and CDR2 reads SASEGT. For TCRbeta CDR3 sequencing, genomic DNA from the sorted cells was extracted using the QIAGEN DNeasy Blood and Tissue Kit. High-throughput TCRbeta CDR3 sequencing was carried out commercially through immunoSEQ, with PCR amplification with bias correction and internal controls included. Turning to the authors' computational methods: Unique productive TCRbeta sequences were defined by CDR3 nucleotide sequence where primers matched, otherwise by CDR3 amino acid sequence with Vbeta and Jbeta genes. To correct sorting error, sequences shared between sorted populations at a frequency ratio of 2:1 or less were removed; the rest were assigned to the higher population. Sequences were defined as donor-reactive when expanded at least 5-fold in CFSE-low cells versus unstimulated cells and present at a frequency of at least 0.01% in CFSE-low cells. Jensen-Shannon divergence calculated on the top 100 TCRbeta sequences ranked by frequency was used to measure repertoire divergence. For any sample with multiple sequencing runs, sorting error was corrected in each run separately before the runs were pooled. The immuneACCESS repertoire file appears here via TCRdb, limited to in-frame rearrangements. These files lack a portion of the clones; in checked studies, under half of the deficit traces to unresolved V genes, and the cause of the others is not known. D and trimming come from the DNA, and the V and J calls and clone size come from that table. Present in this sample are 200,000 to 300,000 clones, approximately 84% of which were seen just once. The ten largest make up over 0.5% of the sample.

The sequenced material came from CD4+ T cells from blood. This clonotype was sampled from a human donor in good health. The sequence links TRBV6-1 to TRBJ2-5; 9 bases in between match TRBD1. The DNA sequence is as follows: TGTGCCAGCAGTGAAGGGGACAGGGAACAAGAGACCCAGTACTTC. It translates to CASSEGDREQETQYF.